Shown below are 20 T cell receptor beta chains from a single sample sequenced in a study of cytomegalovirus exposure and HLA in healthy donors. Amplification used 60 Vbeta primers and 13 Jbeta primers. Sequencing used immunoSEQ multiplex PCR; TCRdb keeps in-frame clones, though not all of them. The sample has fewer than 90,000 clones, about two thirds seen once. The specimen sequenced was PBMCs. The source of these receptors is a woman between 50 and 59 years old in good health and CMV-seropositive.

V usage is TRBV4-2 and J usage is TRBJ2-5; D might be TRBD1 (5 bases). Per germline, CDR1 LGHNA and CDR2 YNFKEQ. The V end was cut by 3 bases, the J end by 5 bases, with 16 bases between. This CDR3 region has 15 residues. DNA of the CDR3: TGTGCCAGCAGCCAGTCCCGTGGGGCCGTTGAGACCCAGTACTTC. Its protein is CASSQSRGAVETQYF.

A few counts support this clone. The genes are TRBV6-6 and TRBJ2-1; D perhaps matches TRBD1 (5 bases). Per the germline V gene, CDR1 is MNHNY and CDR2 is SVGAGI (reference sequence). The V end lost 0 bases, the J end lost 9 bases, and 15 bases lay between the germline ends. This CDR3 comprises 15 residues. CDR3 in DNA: TGTGCCAGCAGTTACTCGGGCCCGAGGCAGGGTGAGCAGTTCTTC. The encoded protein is CASSYSGPRQGEQFF.

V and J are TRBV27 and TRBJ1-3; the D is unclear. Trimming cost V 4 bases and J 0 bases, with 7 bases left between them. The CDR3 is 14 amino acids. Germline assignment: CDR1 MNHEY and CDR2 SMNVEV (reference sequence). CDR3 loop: CASSSESSGNTIYF. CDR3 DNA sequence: TGTGCCAGCAGTTCTGAGAGCTCTGGAAACACCATATATTTT.

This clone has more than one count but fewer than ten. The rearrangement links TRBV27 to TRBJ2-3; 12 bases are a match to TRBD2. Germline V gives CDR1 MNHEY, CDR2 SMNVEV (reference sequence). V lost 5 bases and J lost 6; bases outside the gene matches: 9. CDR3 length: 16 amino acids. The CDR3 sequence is CASSQLAGGQIDTQYF. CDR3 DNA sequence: TGTGCCAGCAGTCAACTAGCGGGGGGCCAGATCGATACGCAGTATTTT.

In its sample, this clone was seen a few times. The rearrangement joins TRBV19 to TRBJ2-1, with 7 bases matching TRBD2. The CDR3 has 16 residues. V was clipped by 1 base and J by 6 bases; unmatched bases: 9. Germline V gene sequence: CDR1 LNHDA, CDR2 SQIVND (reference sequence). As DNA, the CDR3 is TGTGCCAGTAGTATAGTTCAGCTAGCGGAACCCAATGAGCAGTTCTTC. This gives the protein CASSIVQLAEPNEQFF.

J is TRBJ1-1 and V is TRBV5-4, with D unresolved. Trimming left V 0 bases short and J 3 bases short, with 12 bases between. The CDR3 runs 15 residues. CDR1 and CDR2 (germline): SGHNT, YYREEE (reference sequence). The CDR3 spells CASSLGARSDTEAFF. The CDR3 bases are TGTGCCAGCAGCTTGGGAGCACGAAGTGACACTGAAGCTTTCTTT.

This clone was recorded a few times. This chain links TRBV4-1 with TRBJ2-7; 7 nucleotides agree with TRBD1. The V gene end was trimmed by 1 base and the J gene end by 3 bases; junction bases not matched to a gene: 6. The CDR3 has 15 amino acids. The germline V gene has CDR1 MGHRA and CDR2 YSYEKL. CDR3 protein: CASSQGQGSFYEQYF. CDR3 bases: TGCGCCAGCAGCCAAGGACAGGGATCGTTCTACGAGCAGTACTTC.

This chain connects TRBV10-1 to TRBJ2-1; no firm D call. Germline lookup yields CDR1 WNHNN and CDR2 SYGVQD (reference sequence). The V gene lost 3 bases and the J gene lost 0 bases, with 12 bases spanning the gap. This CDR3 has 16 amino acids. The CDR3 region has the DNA TGCGCCAGCAGTGATTGGCCGGAGATCTCCTACAATGAGCAGTTCTTC. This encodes CASSDWPEISYNEQFF.

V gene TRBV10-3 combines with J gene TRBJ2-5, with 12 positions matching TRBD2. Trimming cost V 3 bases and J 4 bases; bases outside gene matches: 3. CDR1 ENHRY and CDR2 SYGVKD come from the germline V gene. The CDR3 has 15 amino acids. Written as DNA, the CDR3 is TGTGCCATCAGTGATTCTAGCGGGAGGGGAGAGACCCAGTACTTC. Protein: CAISDSSGRGETQYF.

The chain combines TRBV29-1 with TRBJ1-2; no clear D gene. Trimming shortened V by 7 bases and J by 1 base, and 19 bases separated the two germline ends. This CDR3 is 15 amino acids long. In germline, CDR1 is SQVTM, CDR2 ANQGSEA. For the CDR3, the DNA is TGCAGCGCATTCCTGTCGGGGATGAGTAACTATGGCTACACCTTC. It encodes CSAFLSGMSNYGYTF. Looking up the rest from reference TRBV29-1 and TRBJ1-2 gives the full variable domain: SAVISQKPSRDICQRGTSLTIQCQVDSQVTMMFWYRQQPGQSLTLIATANQGSEATYESGFVIDKFPISRPNLTFSTLTVSNMSPEDSSIYLCSAFLSGMSNYGYTFGSGTRLTVV.

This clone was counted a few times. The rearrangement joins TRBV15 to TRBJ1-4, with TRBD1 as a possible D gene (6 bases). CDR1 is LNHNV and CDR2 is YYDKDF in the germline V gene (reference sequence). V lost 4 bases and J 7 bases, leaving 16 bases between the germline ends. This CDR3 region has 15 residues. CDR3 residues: CATSTNRDGGEKLFF. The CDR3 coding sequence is TGTGCCACCAGCACCAACAGGGATGGTGGTGAAAAACTGTTTTTT.

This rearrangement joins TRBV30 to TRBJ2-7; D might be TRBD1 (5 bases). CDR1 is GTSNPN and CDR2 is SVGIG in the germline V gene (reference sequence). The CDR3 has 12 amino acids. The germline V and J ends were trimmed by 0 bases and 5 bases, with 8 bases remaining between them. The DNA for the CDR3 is TGTGCCTGGAGTGTACAAGGGGACGAGCAGTACTTC. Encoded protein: CAWSVQGDEQYF.

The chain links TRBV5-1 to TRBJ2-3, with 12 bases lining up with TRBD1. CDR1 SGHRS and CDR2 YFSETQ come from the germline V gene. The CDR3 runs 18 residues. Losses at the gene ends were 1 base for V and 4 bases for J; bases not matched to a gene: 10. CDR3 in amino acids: CASSLNPGQGASPDTQYF. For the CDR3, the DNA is TGCGCCAGCAGCTTGAACCCGGGACAGGGGGCGAGCCCAGATACGCAGTATTTT.

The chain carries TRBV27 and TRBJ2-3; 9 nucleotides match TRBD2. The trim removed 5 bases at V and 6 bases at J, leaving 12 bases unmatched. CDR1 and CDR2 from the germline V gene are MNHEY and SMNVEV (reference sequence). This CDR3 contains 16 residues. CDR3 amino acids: CASSPIGGGASDTQYF. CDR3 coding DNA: TGTGCCAGCAGTCCCATTGGCGGGGGGGCCTCGGATACGCAGTATTTT.

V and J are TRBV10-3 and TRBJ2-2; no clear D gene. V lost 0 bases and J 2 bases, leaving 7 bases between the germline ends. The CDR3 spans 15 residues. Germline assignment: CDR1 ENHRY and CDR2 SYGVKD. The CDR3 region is CAISESERNTGELFF. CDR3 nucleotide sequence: TGTGCCATCAGTGAGTCGGAGAGAAACACCGGGGAGCTGTTTTTT.

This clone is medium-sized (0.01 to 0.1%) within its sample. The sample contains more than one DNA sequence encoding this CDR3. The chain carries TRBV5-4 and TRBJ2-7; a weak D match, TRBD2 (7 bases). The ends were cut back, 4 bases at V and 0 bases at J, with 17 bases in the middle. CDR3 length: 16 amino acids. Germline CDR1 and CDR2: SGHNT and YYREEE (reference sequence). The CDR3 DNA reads TGTGCCAGCAGCCTAGGGGGGAGGGTCCCCTCCTACGAGCAGTACTTC. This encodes CASSLGGRVPSYEQYF. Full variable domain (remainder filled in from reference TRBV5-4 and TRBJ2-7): ETGVTQSPTHLIKTRGQQVTLRCSSQSGHNTVSWYQQALGQGPQFIFQYYREEENGRGNFPPRFSGLQFPNYSSELNVNALELDDSALYLCASSLGGRVPSYEQYFGPGTRLTVT.

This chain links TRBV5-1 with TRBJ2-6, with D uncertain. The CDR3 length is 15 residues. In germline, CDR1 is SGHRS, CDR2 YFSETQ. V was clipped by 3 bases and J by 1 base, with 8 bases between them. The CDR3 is CASSSSLSGANVLTF. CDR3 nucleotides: TGCGCCAGCAGCTCCTCCCTTTCTGGGGCCAACGTCCTGACTTTC.

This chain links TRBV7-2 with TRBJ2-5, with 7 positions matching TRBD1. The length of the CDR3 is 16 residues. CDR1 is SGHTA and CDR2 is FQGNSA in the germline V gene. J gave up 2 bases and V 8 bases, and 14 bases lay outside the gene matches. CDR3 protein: CASPPPTLRGQETQYF. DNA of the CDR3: TGTGCCAGCCCCCCGCCGACCCTCAGGGGGCAAGAGACCCAGTACTTC.

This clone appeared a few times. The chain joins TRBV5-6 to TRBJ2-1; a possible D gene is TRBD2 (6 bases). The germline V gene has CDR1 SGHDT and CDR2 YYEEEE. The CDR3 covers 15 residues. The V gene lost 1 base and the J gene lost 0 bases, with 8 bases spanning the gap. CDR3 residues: CASSLSGYSYNEQFF. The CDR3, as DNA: TGTGCCAGCAGCTTGAGCGGGTACTCCTACAATGAGCAGTTCTTC.

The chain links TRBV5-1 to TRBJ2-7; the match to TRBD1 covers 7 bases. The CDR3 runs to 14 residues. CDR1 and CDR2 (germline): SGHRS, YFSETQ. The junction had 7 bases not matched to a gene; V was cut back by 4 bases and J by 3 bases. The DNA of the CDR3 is TGCGCCAGCAGCGGCCCGGGACAGAACTACGAGCAGTACTTC. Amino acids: CASSGPGQNYEQYF.